This T cell receptor (beta chain) was identified in a study of blood T cell repertoires in COVID-19. Overall study: PBMCs, B-cell-depleted T cells, or T cells provided the cDNA or gDNA that made up the material.

This CDR3 comprises 14 residues. Trimming removed 6 bases from V and 5 bases from J, with 13 bases in between. CDR1 is KGHDR and CDR2 is SFDVKD in the germline V gene. Profiled with immunoSEQ multiplex PCR; TCRdb holds only in-frame clones, not every one. The sample records over 90,000 clones, 80% to 90% being singletons. The sequenced material came from peripheral blood. This sequence was found in a human donor in a cohort sampled during active COVID-19. The chain combines TRBV24-1 with TRBJ1-5, with TRBD1 as a possible D gene (6 bases). CDR3 DNA sequence: TGTGCCACCAGTTCAGGGGCTCCTCATCAGCCCCAGCATTTT. This gives the protein CATSSGAPHQPQHF.